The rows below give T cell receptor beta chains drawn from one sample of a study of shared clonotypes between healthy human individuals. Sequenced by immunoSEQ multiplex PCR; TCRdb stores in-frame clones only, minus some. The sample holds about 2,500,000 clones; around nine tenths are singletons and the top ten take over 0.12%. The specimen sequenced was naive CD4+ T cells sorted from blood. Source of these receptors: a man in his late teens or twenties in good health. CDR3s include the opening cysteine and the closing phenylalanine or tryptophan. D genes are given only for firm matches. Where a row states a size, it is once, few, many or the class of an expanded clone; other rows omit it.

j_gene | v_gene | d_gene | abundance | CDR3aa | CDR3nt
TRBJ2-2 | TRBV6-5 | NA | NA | CASSYSGMNTGELFF | TGTGCCAGCAGTTACTCAGGGATGAACACCGGGGAGCTGTTTTTT
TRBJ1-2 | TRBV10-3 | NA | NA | CAITRRTEDGHTF | TGTGCCATCACTCGGCGAACGGAGGATGGCCACACCTTC
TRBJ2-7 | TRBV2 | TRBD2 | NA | CASTTPPGLQSFYEQYF | TGTGCCAGTACGACTCCACCGGGACTACAATCGTTTTACGAGCAGTACTTC
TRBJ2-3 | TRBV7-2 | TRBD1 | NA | CASGTRTGGPDTQYF | TGTGCCAGCGGGACTCGGACAGGGGGACCAGATACGCAGTATTTT
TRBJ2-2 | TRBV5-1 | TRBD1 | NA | CASKRTGEGTGELFF | TGCGCCAGCAAGAGGACAGGGGAGGGCACCGGGGAGCTGTTTTTT
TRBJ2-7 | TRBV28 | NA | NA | CASSLTGNYEQYF | TGTGCCAGCAGTTTAACGGGAAACTACGAGCAGTACTTC
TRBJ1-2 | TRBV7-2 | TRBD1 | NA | CASSSETGTRGYGYTF | TGTGCCAGCAGCTCGGAAACCGGGACCAGGGGGTATGGCTACACCTTC
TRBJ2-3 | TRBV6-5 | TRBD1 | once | CASSYDATGQDTQYF | TGTGCCAGCAGTTACGATGCGACAGGGCAGGATACGCAGTATTTT
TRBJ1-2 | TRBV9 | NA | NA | CASSAWDTNYGYTF | TGTGCCAGCAGCGCTTGGGACACTAACTATGGCTACACCTTC
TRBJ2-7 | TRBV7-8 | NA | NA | CASSLFEASYEQYF | TGTGCCAGCAGCTTATTTGAAGCCTCCTACGAGCAGTACTTC
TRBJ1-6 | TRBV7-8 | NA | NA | CASSLNQGSYNSPLHF | TGTGCCAGCAGCTTAAACCAGGGATCCTATAATTCACCCCTCCACTTT
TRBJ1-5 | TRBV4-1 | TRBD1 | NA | CASSRWTGGPNQPQHF | TGCGCCAGCAGCCGTTGGACAGGGGGGCCCAATCAGCCCCAGCATTTT
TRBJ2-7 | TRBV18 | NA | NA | CASSPSPGGNYEQYF | TGTGCCAGCTCACCCTCCCCGGGCGGGAACTACGAGCAGTACTTC
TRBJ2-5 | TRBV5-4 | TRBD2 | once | CASSLGLAGGQETQYF | TGTGCCAGCAGCCTCGGACTAGCGGGGGGGCAAGAGACCCAGTACTTC
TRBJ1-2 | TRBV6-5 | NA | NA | CASSRGDTGYTF | TGTGCCAGCAGTCGAGGGGATACTGGCTACACCTTC
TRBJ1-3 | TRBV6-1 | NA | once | CASSEASGSSGNTIYF | TGTGCCAGCAGTGAAGCGTCTGGGTCCTCTGGAAACACCATATATTTT
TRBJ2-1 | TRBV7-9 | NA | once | CASSLFDEQFF | TGTGCCAGCAGCTTATTTGATGAGCAGTTCTTC
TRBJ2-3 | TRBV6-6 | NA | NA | CASSYSKGGTTDTQYF | TGTGCCAGCAGTTACTCGAAGGGGGGCACCACAGATACGCAGTATTTT
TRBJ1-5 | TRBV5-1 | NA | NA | CASSPAPGGLPNQPQHF | TGCGCCAGCAGCCCCGCCCCGGGGGGGCTACCAAATCAGCCCCAGCATTTT
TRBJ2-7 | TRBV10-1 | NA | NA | CASSESSRVDEQYF | TGCGCCAGCAGTGAGTCGAGCAGGGTCGACGAGCAGTACTTC
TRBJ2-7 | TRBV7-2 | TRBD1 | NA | CASSPSRDRVSEQYF | TGTGCCAGCAGCCCCTCGAGGGACAGGGTTTCCGAGCAGTACTTC
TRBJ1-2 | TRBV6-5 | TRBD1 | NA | CASSYDQTGANYGYTF | TGTGCCAGCAGTTACGATCAGACAGGGGCGAACTATGGCTACACCTTC
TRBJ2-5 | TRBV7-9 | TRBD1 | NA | CASSLRGDRGQETQYF | TGTGCCAGCAGCTTACGTGGGGACAGGGGCCAAGAGACCCAGTACTTC
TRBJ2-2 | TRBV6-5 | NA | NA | CASSPQWGVAGELFF | TGTGCCAGCAGCCCCCAGTGGGGGGTCGCCGGGGAGCTGTTTTTT
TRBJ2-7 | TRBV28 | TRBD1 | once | CASSPPAGGRSEQYF | TGTGCCAGCAGTCCCCCGGCAGGGGGCCGTAGCGAGCAGTACTTC
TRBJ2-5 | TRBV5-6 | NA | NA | CASSLRVTQETQYF | TGTGCCAGCAGCTTGCGGGTGACCCAAGAGACCCAGTACTTC
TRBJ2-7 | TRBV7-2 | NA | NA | CASSIDGAGTLYEQYF | TGTGCCAGCAGCATAGACGGGGCTGGGACGCTATACGAGCAGTACTTC
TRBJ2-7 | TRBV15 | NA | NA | CATSSNRVSYEQYF | TGTGCCACCAGCAGTAACAGGGTTTCCTACGAGCAGTACTTC
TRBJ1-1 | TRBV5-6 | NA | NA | CASSPGGQVAEAFF | TGTGCCAGCAGCCCAGGCGGGCAGGTCGCTGAAGCTTTCTTT
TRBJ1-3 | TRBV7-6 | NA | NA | CASSTQGSGNTIYF | TGTGCCAGCAGCACACAGGGCTCTGGAAACACCATATATTTT
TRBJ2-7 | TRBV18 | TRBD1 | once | CASSPAWTGGVYEQYF | TGTGCCAGCTCACCAGCCTGGACAGGGGGCGTCTACGAGCAGTACTTC
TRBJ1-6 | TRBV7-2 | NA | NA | CASSLGGVVTPLHF | TGTGCCAGCAGCTTAGGAGGGGTAGTAACACCCCTCCACTTT
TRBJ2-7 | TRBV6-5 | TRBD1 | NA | CASSVTGTYEQYF | TGTGCCAGCAGTGTGACAGGGACCTACGAGCAGTACTTC
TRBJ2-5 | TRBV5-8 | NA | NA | CASSSTYQGRGETQYF | TGTGCCAGCAGCTCCACCTATCAGGGGAGAGGTGAGACCCAGTACTTC
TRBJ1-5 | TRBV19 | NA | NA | CASSIGGRSNQPQHF | TGTGCCAGTAGTATAGGAGGGAGGAGCAATCAGCCCCAGCATTTT
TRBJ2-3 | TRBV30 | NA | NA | CAWSVGGVTDTQYF | TGTGCCTGGAGTGTAGGGGGGGTCACAGATACGCAGTATTTT
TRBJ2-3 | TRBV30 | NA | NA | CAWTSFGSDTQYF | TGTGCCTGGACTAGCTTTGGTTCAGATACGCAGTATTTT
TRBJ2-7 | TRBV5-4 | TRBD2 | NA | CASSTSSGRVYEQYF | TGTGCCAGCAGCACGTCTAGCGGGAGGGTCTACGAGCAGTACTTC
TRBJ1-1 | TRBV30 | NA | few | CAWSPGRSPTEAFF | TGTGCCTGGAGTCCGGGGAGGAGTCCCACTGAAGCTTTCTTT
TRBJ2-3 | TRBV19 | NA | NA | CASSLGSGTDTQYF | TGTGCCAGTAGTCTCGGGAGTGGGACAGATACGCAGTATTTT
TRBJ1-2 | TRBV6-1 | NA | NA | CASLTETNYGYTF | TGTGCCAGTTTGACAGAGACTAACTATGGCTACACCTTC
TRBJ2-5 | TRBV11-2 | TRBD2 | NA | CASSHLAGSQETQYF | TGTGCCAGCAGCCATTTAGCGGGATCTCAAGAGACCCAGTACTTC
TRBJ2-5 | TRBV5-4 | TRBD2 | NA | CASSLGTSEETQYF | TGTGCCAGCAGCTTGGGTACTAGCGAAGAGACCCAGTACTTC
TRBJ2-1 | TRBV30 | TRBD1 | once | CAWGGQGGNEQFF | TGTGCCTGGGGGGGACAGGGCGGGAATGAGCAGTTCTTC
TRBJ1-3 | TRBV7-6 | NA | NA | CASSLALKEALGGNTIYF | TGTGCCAGCAGCTTAGCCTTGAAGGAGGCCCTTGGGGGAAACACCATATATTTT
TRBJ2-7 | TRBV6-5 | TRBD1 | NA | CASSKTGGAYEQYF | TGTGCCAGCAGTAAGACAGGGGGCGCGTACGAGCAGTACTTC
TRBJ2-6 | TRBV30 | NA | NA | CAWSGNRESGANVLTF | TGTGCCTGGAGCGGCAACAGGGAGTCTGGGGCCAACGTCCTGACTTTC
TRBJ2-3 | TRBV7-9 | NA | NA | CASSLSGTASTDTQYF | TGTGCCAGCAGCTTATCCGGGACGGCTAGCACAGATACGCAGTATTTT
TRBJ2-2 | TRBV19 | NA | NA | CASSIAPLGGGELFF | TGTGCCAGTAGTATAGCCCCACTAGGTGGTGGAGAGCTGTTTTTT
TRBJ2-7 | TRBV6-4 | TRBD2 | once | CASSGPGTSGGGSSYEQYF | TGTGCCAGCAGTGGCCCCGGGACTAGCGGGGGGGGCAGCTCCTACGAGCAGTACTTC
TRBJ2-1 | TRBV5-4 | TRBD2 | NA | CASSVEGTRNNEQFF | TGTGCCAGCAGTGTCGAGGGGACTAGAAACAATGAGCAGTTCTTC